This TCR beta chain was found in a study of cytomegalovirus exposure and HLA in healthy donors. Study-wide results and limits: 150 to 200 TCR beta chains were listed as cytomegalovirus-associated. Accounts indicate the classifier identified cytomegalovirus status with strong specificity and sensitivity. Despite most TCR sequences being rare, some public TCRs occurred in many donors.

While the first cohort had around 700 subjects, the donors belonged to the separate validation cohort of 100 to 150 subjects. Clones were read by immunoSEQ multiplex PCR, and TCRdb kept only the in-frame ones, dropping some. The profile covers some 250,000 clones, with 90% appearing a single time and under 0.45% taken by the ten largest. Germline loops: CDR1 SEHNR, CDR2 FQNEAQ (reference sequence). V gave up 1 base and J gave up 1 base, with 8 bases separating them. The CDR3 has 14 residues. This clone was picked up a small number of times. Its antigen is unidentified. What was sequenced was PBMCs. The TCR originated in a woman younger than 30 in good health and CMV-seronegative. This rearrangement joins TRBV7-9 to TRBJ2-7; D unresolved. The CDR3 DNA is TGTGCCAGCAGCTTAGGTCGGTCGTCCTACGAGCAGTACTTC. Its translation is CASSLGRSSYEQYF. Together with reference TRBV7-9 and TRBJ2-7, the CDR3 gives the full variable domain: DTGVSQNPRHKITKRGQNVTFRCDPISEHNRLYWYRQTLGQGPEFLTYFQNEAQLEKSRLLSDRFSAERPKGSFSTLEIQRTEQGDSAMYLCASSLGRSSYEQYFGPGTRLTVT.